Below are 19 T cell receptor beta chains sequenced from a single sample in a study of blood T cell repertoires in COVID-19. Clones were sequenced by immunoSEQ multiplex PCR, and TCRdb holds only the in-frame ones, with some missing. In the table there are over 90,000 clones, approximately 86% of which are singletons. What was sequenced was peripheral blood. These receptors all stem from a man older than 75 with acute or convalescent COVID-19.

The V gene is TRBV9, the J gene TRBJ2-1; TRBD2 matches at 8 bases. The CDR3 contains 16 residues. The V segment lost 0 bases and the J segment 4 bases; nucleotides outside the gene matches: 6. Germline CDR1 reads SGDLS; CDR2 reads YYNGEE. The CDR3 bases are TGTGCCAGCAGCGTAGGGACGGGAGGGTTATACAATGAGCAGTTCTTC. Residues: CASSVGTGGLYNEQFF.

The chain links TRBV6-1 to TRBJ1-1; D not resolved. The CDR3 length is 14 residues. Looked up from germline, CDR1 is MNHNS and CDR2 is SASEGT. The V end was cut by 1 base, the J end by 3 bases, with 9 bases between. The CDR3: CASSEGRMYTEAFF. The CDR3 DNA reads TGTGCCAGCAGTGAAGGCAGGATGTACACTGAAGCTTTCTTT.

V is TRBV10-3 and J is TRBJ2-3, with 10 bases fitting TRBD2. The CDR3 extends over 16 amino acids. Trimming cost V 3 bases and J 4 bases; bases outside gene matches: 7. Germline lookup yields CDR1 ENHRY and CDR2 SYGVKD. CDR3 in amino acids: CAISEGSGRRADTQYF. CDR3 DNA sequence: TGTGCCATCAGTGAAGGTAGCGGGAGGCGAGCAGATACGCAGTATTTT.

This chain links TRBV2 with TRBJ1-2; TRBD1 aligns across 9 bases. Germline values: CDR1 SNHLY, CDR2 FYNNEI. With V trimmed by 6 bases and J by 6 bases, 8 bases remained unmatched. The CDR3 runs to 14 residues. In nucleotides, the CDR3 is TGTGCCAGCAGACCCTGGACAGGGGCGGATGGCTACACCTTC. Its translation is CASRPWTGADGYTF.

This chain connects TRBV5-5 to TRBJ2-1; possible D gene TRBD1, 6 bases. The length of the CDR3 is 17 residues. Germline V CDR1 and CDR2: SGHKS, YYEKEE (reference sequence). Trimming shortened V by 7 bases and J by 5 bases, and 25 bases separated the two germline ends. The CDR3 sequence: CASAPQGRPFGDNEQFF. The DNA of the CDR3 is TGTGCCAGCGCACCTCAGGGGCGCCCATTTGGGGACAATGAGCAGTTCTTC. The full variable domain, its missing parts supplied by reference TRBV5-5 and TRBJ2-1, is DAGVTQSPTHLIKTRGQQVTLRCSPISGHKSVSWYQQVLGQGPQFIFQYYEKEERGRGNFPDRFSARQFPNYSSELNVNALLLGDSALYLCASAPQGRPFGDNEQFFGPGTRLTVL.

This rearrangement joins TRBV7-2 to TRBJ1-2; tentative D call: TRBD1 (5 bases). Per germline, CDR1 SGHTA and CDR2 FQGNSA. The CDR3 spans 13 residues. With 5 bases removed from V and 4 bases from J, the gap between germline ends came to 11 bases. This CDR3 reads CASSRGGGYGYTF. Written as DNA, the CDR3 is TGTGCCAGCAGCCGCGGCGGGGGCTATGGCTACACCTTC.

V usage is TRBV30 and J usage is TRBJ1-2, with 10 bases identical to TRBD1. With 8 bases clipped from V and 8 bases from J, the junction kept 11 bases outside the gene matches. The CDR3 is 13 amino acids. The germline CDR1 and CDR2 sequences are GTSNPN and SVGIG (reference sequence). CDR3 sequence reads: CARGQGVGYGYTF. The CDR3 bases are TGTGCCCGAGGACAGGGGGTAGGGTACGGCTACACCTTC.

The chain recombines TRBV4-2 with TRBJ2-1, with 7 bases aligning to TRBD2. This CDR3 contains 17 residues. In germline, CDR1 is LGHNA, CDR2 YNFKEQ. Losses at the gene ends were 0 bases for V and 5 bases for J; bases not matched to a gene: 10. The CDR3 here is CASSQDGRGIGNNEQFF. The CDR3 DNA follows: TGTGCCAGCAGCCAAGATGGGAGGGGAATTGGCAACAATGAGCAGTTCTTC.

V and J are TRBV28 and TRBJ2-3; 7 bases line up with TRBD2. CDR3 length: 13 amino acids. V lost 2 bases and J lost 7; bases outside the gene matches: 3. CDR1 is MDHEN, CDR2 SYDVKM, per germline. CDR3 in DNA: TGTGCCAGCAGTTTACAGCGGGGACATACGCAGTATTTT. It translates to CASSLQRGHTQYF. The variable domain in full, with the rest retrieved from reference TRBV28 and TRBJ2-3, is DVKVTQSSRYLVKRTGEKVFLECVQDMDHENMFWYRQDPGLGLRLIYFSYDVKMKEKGDIPEGYSVSREKKERFSLILESASTNQTSMYLCASSLQRGHTQYFGPGTRLTVL.

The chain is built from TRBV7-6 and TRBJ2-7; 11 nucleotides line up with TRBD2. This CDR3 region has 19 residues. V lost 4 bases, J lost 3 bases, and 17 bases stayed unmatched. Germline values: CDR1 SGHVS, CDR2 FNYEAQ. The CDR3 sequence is CASSWGERVAGGPVYEQYF. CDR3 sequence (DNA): TGTGCCAGCAGCTGGGGGGAGAGGGTAGCGGGAGGGCCGGTCTACGAGCAGTACTTC.

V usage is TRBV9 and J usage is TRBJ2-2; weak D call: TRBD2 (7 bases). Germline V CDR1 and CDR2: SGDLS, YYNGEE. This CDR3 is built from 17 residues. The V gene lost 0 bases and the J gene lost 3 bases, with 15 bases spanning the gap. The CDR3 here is CASSVAGGGLDTGELFF. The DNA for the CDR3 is TGTGCCAGCAGCGTAGCTGGGGGGGGCCTGGACACCGGGGAGCTGTTTTTT.

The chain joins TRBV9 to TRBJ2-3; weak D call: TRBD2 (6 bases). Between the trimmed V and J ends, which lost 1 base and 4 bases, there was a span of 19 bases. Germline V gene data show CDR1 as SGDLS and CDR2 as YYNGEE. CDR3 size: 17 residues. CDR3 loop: CASSVLGTSGVPDTQYF. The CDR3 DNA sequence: TGTGCCAGCAGCGTACTGGGGACTTCTGGCGTCCCAGATACGCAGTATTTT.

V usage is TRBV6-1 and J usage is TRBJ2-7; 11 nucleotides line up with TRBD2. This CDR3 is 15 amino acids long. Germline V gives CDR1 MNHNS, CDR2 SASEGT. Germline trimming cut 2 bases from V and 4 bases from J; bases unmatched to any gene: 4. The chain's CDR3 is CASSELTSGSYEQYF. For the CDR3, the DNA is TGTGCCAGCAGTGAACTAACTAGCGGGAGTTACGAGCAGTACTTC.

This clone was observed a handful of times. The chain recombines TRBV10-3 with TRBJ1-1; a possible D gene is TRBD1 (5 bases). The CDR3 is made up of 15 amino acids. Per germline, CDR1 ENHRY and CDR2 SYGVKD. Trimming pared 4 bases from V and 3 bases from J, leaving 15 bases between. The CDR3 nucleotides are TGTGCCATCAGTGCCGCGTCAGGGTTGTACACTGAAGCTTTCTTT. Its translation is CAISAASGLYTEAFF.

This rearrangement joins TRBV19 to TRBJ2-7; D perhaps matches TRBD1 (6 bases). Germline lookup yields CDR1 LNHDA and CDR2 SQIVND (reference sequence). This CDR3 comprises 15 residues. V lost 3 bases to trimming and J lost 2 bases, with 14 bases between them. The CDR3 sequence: CASSMASGQTYEQYF. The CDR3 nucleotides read TGTGCCAGTAGTATGGCGTCGGGACAAACCTACGAGCAGTACTTC. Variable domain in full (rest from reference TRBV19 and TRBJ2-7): DGGITQSPKYLFRKEGQNVTLSCEQNLNHDAMYWYRQDPGQGLRLIYYSQIVNDFQKGDIAEGYSVSREKKESFPLTVTSAQKNPTAFYLCASSMASGQTYEQYFGPGTRLTVT.

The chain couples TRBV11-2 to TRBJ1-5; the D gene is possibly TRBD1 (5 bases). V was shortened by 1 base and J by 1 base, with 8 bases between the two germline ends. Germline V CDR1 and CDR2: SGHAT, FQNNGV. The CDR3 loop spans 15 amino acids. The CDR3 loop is CASSLGDSSNQPQHF. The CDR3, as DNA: TGTGCCAGCAGCTTAGGCGACAGCAGCAATCAGCCCCAGCATTTT. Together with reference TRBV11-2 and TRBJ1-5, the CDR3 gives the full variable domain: EAGVAQSPRYKIIEKRQSVAFWCNPISGHATLYWYQQILGQGPKLLIQFQNNGVVDDSQLPKDRFSAERLKGVDSTLKIQPAKLEDSAVYLCASSLGDSSNQPQHFGDGTRLSIL.

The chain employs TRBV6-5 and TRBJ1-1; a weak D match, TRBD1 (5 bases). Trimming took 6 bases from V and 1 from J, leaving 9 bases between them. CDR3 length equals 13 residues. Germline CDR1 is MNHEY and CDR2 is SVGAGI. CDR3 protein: CASSQGPNTEAFF. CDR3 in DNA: TGTGCCAGCAGCCAGGGCCCGAACACTGAAGCTTTCTTT.

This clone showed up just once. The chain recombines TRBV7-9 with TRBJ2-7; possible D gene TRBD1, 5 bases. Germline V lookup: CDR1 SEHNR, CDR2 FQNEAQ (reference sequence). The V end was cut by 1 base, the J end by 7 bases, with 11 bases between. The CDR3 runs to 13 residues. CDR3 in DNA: TGTGCCAGCAGCTTAGTACAGGAAGGTGAGCAGTACTTC. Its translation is CASSLVQEGEQYF.

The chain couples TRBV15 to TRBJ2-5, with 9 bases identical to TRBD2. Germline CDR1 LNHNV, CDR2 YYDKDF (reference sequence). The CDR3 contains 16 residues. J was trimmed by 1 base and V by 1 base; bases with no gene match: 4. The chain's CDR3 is CATSRGLAELQETQYF. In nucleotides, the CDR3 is TGTGCCACCAGCAGAGGACTAGCGGAACTCCAAGAGACCCAGTACTTC.